The entry that follows covers one T cell receptor (beta chain) sequence. Authors' methods: Nucleated cell counts were estimated from reference gene primer amplification. Using immunoSEQ multiplex PCR, the repertoire was profiled, and TCRdb retains in-frame clones only, with some absent. The V and J calls and clone size are taken from that table; D and trimming were inferred from the DNA. The table has around 300,000 clones, roughly 88% seen once. This entry is derived from a study of blood T cell repertoires in COVID-19. Study information: The samples span acute and convalescent COVID-19 from the United States, Italy and Spain. Sample material is recorded as cDNA or gDNA derived from T cells, B-cell-depleted T cells, or PBMCs.

The V end was cut by 4 bases, the J end by 2 bases, with 15 bases between. The CDR3 is 15 amino acids. Germline CDR1 reads MRHNA; CDR2 reads SNTAGT. V is TRBV6-4 and J is TRBJ2-7; D is possibly TRBD1 (6 bases). The sequence was obtained from a woman between 25 and 40 years old with COVID-19, enrolled during active disease. Sequenced sample: peripheral blood. CDR3 sequence (DNA): TGTGCCAGCAGTGGTTTACAGGGCTTCGCCTACGAGCAGTACTTC. As protein: CASSGLQGFAYEQYF.